The sequence of this T cell receptor (beta chain) was determined in a study of blood T cell repertoires in COVID-19. Study-wide context: Italy, Spain and the United States were the sources of the convalescent and acute COVID-19 samples. Sources were T cells, B-cell-depleted T cells, or PBMCs; the material itself was cDNA or gDNA.

V shed 1 base and J shed 5 bases, with 12 bases lying between them. The V gene's germline CDR1 is MGHRA and CDR2 YSYEKL. This CDR3 comprises 15 residues. In the study's own analysis: Estimation of nucleated cell counts was performed using reference gene primer amplification. The assay was immunoSEQ multiplex PCR, and TCRdb's table has in-frame clones only and misses some. That table supplies the V and J calls and clone size; D and trimming were determined from the DNA. The repertoire consists of about 140,000 clones, with 84% occurring once and the leading ten covering roughly a tenth. The gene calls are TRBV4-1 and TRBJ1-5; D possibly corresponds to TRBD1 (5 bases). The sample taken for sequencing was peripheral blood. The sequence was obtained from a man aged 60 to 69 with active or convalescent COVID-19. As DNA, the CDR3 is TGCGCCAGCAGCCAAGCCTTGACAGCTTATCAGCCCCAGCATTTT. Its protein is CASSQALTAYQPQHF.